This T cell receptor (beta chain) was found in a study of T cell changes during pregnancy in multiple sclerosis. The table came from immunoSEQ multiplex PCR; TCRdb's copy has only in-frame clones and leaves some out. The data contain some 120,000 clones, around 97% of them singletons. Sequences were derived from peripheral blood, sampled after pregnancy. The receptor's source is a female donor with multiple sclerosis, enrolled in a pregnancy study.

CDR3 bases: TGTGCCAGCAGCCTTCAAAGACAGGTCCTGAACACTGAAGCTTTCTTT. This encodes CASSLQRQVLNTEAFF. The chain carries TRBV14 and TRBJ1-1, with D tentatively TRBD1 (6 bases). V dropped 4 bases and J dropped 0 bases, with 15 bases sitting between them. This CDR3 region has 16 residues. CDR1 is SGHDN and CDR2 is FVKESK in the germline V gene. The variable domain in full, completed from reference TRBV14 and TRBJ1-1, reads EAGVTQFPSHSVIEKGQTVTLRCDPISGHDNLYWYRRVMGKEIKFLLHFVKESKQDESGMPNNRFLAERTGGTYSTLKVQPAELEDSGVYFCASSLQRQVLNTEAFFGQGTRLTVV.